Sequencing of this TCR beta chain was carried out in a study of cytomegalovirus exposure and HLA in healthy donors. Study conclusions and caveats: An analysis was carried out at a later point. It showed that HLA-associated TCR beta chains were more clonally expanded than equally common non-associated chains. For most TCR beta V segments, an earlier analysis put the productive rate at about 87% or about 30% of the time. Most CMV-associated TCR beta chains appeared HLA-restricted in a later analysis.

V lost 7 bases and J 4 bases, leaving 14 bases between the germline ends. Germline CDR1 LGHNA, CDR2 YNFKEQ. CDR3 size: 14 residues. A note on this clone: Its target is not known.

Researchers ran the PCR with 60 Vbeta and 13 Jbeta primers. The table came from immunoSEQ multiplex PCR; TCRdb's copy has only in-frame clones and leaves some out. The repertoire consists of 150,000 to 180,000 clones, with 65% to 75% occurring once and the leading ten covering approximately 3%. Sequencing used PBMCs. The chain couples TRBV4-2 to TRBJ2-1, with D perhaps TRBD2 (7 bases). The TCR comes from a man between 18 and 29 years old in good health and CMV-seronegative. The CDR3 sequence is CASTRGGGYNEQFF. The CDR3 DNA reads TGTGCCAGCACCCGAGGGGGGGGTTACAATGAGCAGTTCTTC.